The 24 T cell receptor beta chains below were found in one sample sequenced in a study of cytomegalovirus exposure and HLA in healthy donors. PCR amplification relied on 60 Vbeta primers (plus 13 Jbeta primers). Profiled with immunoSEQ multiplex PCR; TCRdb holds only in-frame clones, not every one. The table has 120,000 or so clones, approximately 80% seen once. Sequencing was performed on PBMCs. The receptors here all came from a man aged 30 to 39 in good health and CMV-seronegative.

The gene calls are TRBV15 and TRBJ1-1; D gene ambiguous. Deletions cut 1 base from V and 0 bases from J, with 6 bases between. The CDR3 contains 14 residues. CDR1 is LNHNV, CDR2 YYDKDF, per germline (reference sequence). CDR3 nucleotides: TGTGCCACCAGCAGAGTCGGGGTGAACACTGAAGCTTTCTTT. Translating it yields CATSRVGVNTEAFF.

The V and J genes are TRBV7-9 and TRBJ2-1, with D uncertain. The CDR3 has 11 residues. Trimming took off 1 base at V and 9 bases at J, with 4 bases between the two ends. Germline lookup yields CDR1 SEHNR and CDR2 FQNEAQ (reference sequence). CDR3 DNA sequence: TGTGCCAGCAGCTTAGGAGCTGAGCAGTTCTTC. This sequence encodes CASSLGAEQFF. Using reference TRBV7-9 and TRBJ2-1 for the parts outside the CDR3, the full variable domain is DTGVSQNPRHKITKRGQNVTFRCDPISEHNRLYWYRQTLGQGPEFLTYFQNEAQLEKSRLLSDRFSAERPKGSFSTLEIQRTEQGDSAMYLCASSLGAEQFFGPGTRLTVL.

This clone showed up just a few times. The J gene is TRBJ2-7, the V gene TRBV19; 7 bases align to TRBD1. There are 15 residues in the CDR3. The trim removed 7 bases at V and 4 bases at J, leaving 13 bases unmatched. Germline V lookup: CDR1 LNHDA, CDR2 SQIVND (reference sequence). CDR3 nucleotide sequence: TGTGCCAGTACCAACGGGACAGTCCTCTGGTACGAGCAGTACTTC. Amino acids: CASTNGTVLWYEQYF.

This chain links TRBV30 with TRBJ2-1, with 10 bases fitting TRBD2. V lost 4 bases to trimming and J lost 4 bases; unmatched junction nucleotides: 7. The CDR3 totals 15 residues. Per the germline V gene, CDR1 is GTSNPN and CDR2 is SVGIG (reference sequence). The CDR3 nucleotides read TGTGCCTGGAACCTATTAGCGGGGGGTTACAATGAGCAGTTCTTC. Protein sequence: CAWNLLAGGYNEQFF. Full variable domain (rest looked up from reference TRBV30 and TRBJ2-1): SQTIHQWPATLVQPVGSPLSLECTVEGTSNPNLYWYRQAAGRGLQLLFYSVGIGQISSEVPQNLSASRPQDRQFILSSKKLLLSDSGFYLCAWNLLAGGYNEQFFGPGTRLTVL.

This clone occurred a few times. This chain joins TRBV28 and TRBJ2-3, with a weak D call TRBD1 (6 bases). This CDR3 comprises 18 residues. CDR1 and CDR2 (germline): MDHEN, SYDVKM. V was pared by 6 bases and J by 1 base, with 23 bases between. The CDR3 DNA follows: TGTGCCAGCAGGGTGGGGACATCTAATCCTTGGCGCACAGATACGCAGTATTTT. It translates to CASRVGTSNPWRTDTQYF.

This clone showed up just a few times. The CDR3 spells CASSLVAGWADTQYF. The DNA of the CDR3 is TGTGCCAGCAGCTTAGTTGCAGGATGGGCAGATACGCAGTATTTT. The chain carries TRBV11-2 and TRBJ2-3; D gene uncertain. V was shortened by 1 base and J by 4 bases, with 12 bases between the two germline ends. The CDR3 runs 15 residues. Germline values: CDR1 SGHAT, CDR2 FQNNGV.

V gene TRBV7-2 combines with J gene TRBJ2-1, with 9 bases identical to TRBD1. The CDR3 loop spans 19 amino acids. V trimming: 6 bases; J trimming: 4 bases; junction bases outside the gene matches: 19. CDR1 and CDR2 from the germline V gene are SGHTA and FQGNSA. The CDR3 is CASSLAGTGFLWGYNEQFF. The CDR3 DNA follows: TGTGCCAGCAGTCTGGCCGGGACAGGGTTCCTATGGGGTTACAATGAGCAGTTCTTC.

V is TRBV7-2 and J is TRBJ2-3; TRBD2 matches 9 bases. The ends lost 3 bases at V and 6 bases at J; junction bases unmatched: 4. The length of the CDR3 is 14 residues. In germline, CDR1 is SGHTA, CDR2 FQGNSA. The CDR3 loop reads CASSFQTSGDTQYF. The CDR3 DNA follows: TGTGCCAGCAGCTTCCAGACTAGCGGCGATACGCAGTATTTT.

This clone has just a few counts. V is TRBV5-1 and J is TRBJ2-2; a possible D gene is TRBD1 (6 bases). Germline V gene lookup returns CDR1 SGHRS and CDR2 YFSETQ. The CDR3 length is 15 residues. The V end was cut by 6 bases, the J end by 6 bases, with 18 bases between. The CDR3 bases are TGCGCCAGCACCCTGGACAGAATCAAGTCCGGGGAGCTGTTTTTT. This sequence encodes CASTLDRIKSGELFF.

The J gene is TRBJ1-2, the V gene TRBV13; D may be TRBD1 (5 bases). V lost 5 bases and J lost 5, with 12 bases in between. CDR3 length: 13 amino acids. The germline V gene has CDR1 PRHDT and CDR2 FYEKMQ (reference sequence). Here the CDR3 reads CASSPNRGYGYTF. The CDR3 bases are TGTGCCAGCAGCCCAAACCGGGGGTATGGCTACACCTTC.

This chain links TRBV6-1 with TRBJ1-1; D perhaps matches TRBD1 (5 bases). V lost 3 bases to trimming and J lost 2 bases, with 10 bases between them. The CDR3 loop spans 14 amino acids. Germline CDR1 and CDR2: MNHNS and SASEGT. Here the CDR3 DNA reads TGTGCCAGCAGTGAGAGGAGGGGTAACACTGAAGCTTTCTTT. Translation gives CASSERRGNTEAFF.

The rearrangement uses TRBV11-3 and TRBJ2-1; 8 bases map to TRBD2. Looked up from germline, CDR1 is SGHNT and CDR2 is YENEEA. The V and J ends lost 5 bases and 6 bases, in that order; junction bases with no gene match: 9. This CDR3 contains 15 residues. DNA for the CDR3: TGTGCCAGCAGCATGAGCGGGAGAGCTCTCAATGAGCAGTTCTTC. Protein sequence: CASSMSGRALNEQFF. Full variable domain (remainder filled in from reference TRBV11-3 and TRBJ2-1): EAGVVQSPRYKIIEKKQPVAFWCNPISGHNTLYWYLQNLGQGPELLIRYENEEAVDDSQLPKDRFSAERLKGVDSTLKIQPAELGDSAVYLCASSMSGRALNEQFFGPGTRLTVL.

Note on this clone: Other DNA sequences in the same sample also yield this CDR3. This rearrangement joins TRBV6-1 to TRBJ1-3; D call uncertain. The CDR3 sequence is 12 residues long. The V end was cut by 4 bases, the J end by 6 bases, with 7 bases between. The germline gives CDR1 MNHNS, CDR2 SASEGT. The CDR3 bases are TGTGCCAGCAGTGCACTCCTAAACACCATATATTTT. As protein: CASSALLNTIYF.

V usage is TRBV10-3 and J usage is TRBJ1-2; 7 bases line up with TRBD1. This CDR3 comprises 14 residues. V lost 4 bases, J lost 7 bases, and 9 bases stayed unmatched. CDR1 and CDR2 (germline): ENHRY, SYGVKD. CDR3 loop: CAISATGSNLGYTF. Written as DNA, the CDR3 is TGTGCCATCAGTGCGACAGGGTCTAACCTTGGCTACACCTTC.

The chain combines TRBV4-3 with TRBJ1-5, with D perhaps matching TRBD1 (6 bases). V was cut by 0 bases and J by 3 bases, with 12 bases left in between. The CDR3 has 16 residues. From germline, CDR1 is LGHNA and CDR2 YSLEER. CDR3 sequence: CASSQDQTGYNQPQHF. The CDR3 coding sequence is TGCGCCAGCAGCCAAGATCAGACAGGCTACAATCAGCCCCAGCATTTT.

J is TRBJ1-2 and V is TRBV6-4; a possible D gene is TRBD1 (6 bases). The CDR3 contains 14 residues. Germline V gene data show CDR1 as MRHNA and CDR2 as SNTAGT. V lost 0 bases to trimming and J lost 8 bases, with 13 bases between them. The CDR3 is CASSDSRRGEGYTF. CDR3 coding DNA: TGTGCCAGCAGTGACTCGCGCAGGGGCGAAGGCTACACCTTC.

The V gene is TRBV5-5, the J gene TRBJ1-3; a possible D gene is TRBD1 (6 bases). Germline CDR1 SGHKS, CDR2 YYEKEE (reference sequence). V shed 2 bases and J shed 3 bases, with 15 bases lying between them. The CDR3 sequence is 16 residues long. The chain's CDR3 is CASSLAGQTIGNTIYF. The CDR3 coding sequence is TGTGCCAGCAGCTTAGCCGGACAGACTATTGGAAACACCATATATTTT.

The J gene is TRBJ1-4, the V gene TRBV4-1; 7 bases are a match to TRBD1. The V gene's germline CDR1 is MGHRA and CDR2 YSYEKL. The CDR3 contains 13 residues. V lost 2 bases, J lost 10 bases, and 4 bases stayed unmatched. The chain's CDR3 is CASSQTGETKLFF. CDR3 DNA sequence: TGCGCCAGCAGCCAAACAGGGGAAACAAAACTGTTTTTT.

The chain combines TRBV30 with TRBJ2-7; 7 bases map to TRBD2. The CDR3 has 11 amino acids. J gave up 4 bases and V 5 bases, and 2 bases lay outside the gene matches. Germline V gives CDR1 GTSNPN, CDR2 SVGIG (reference sequence). The CDR3 DNA follows: TGTGCCTGGGGGAGGGAGTACGAGCAGTACTTC. This gives the protein CAWGREYEQYF.

V and J are TRBV6-5 and TRBJ1-1; TRBD1 aligns across 8 bases. CDR1 and CDR2 from the germline V gene are MNHEY and SVGAGI. The CDR3 has 14 residues. Trimming removed 6 bases from V and 4 bases from J; junction bases left unmatched: 7. The CDR3 sequence is CASSQTGGGTEAFF. Here the CDR3 DNA reads TGTGCCAGCAGCCAAACAGGGGGAGGCACTGAAGCTTTCTTT.

The chain uses TRBV13 and TRBJ2-7, with 8 bases matching TRBD1. V lost 3 bases and J lost 6; bases outside the gene matches: 7. This CDR3 has 14 residues. Germline CDR1 PRHDT, CDR2 FYEKMQ (reference sequence). CDR3 region: CASSFGTGVGEQYF. Written as DNA, the CDR3 is TGTGCCAGCAGCTTCGGGACAGGAGTTGGCGAGCAGTACTTC.

This chain uses TRBV2 with TRBJ1-5; a possible D gene is TRBD1 (5 bases). This CDR3 comprises 13 residues. Germline V CDR1 and CDR2: SNHLY, FYNNEI. Trimming took 3 bases from V and 2 from J, leaving 5 bases between them. The CDR3 region has the DNA TGTGCCAGCAGTGACAGGGGCAATCAGCCCCAGCATTTT. Translated, it gives CASSDRGNQPQHF.

V usage is TRBV4-1 and J usage is TRBJ2-1; 9 bases map to TRBD1. The CDR3 spans 18 residues. V was clipped by 2 bases and J by 3 bases; unmatched bases: 11. Per the germline V gene, CDR1 is MGHRA and CDR2 is YSYEKL. CDR3: CASSQTISGTGLYNEQFF. For the CDR3, the DNA is TGCGCCAGCAGCCAAACCATTTCCGGGACAGGGCTCTACAATGAGCAGTTCTTC.

The gene calls are TRBV5-1 and TRBJ1-1; D remains unclear. Germline V gene sequence: CDR1 SGHRS, CDR2 YFSETQ. With 4 bases removed from V and 1 base from J, the gap between germline ends came to 11 bases. CDR3 size: 14 residues. The chain's CDR3 is CASSQQLKNTEAFF. CDR3 bases: TGCGCCAGCAGCCAACAGCTCAAGAACACTGAAGCTTTCTTT.